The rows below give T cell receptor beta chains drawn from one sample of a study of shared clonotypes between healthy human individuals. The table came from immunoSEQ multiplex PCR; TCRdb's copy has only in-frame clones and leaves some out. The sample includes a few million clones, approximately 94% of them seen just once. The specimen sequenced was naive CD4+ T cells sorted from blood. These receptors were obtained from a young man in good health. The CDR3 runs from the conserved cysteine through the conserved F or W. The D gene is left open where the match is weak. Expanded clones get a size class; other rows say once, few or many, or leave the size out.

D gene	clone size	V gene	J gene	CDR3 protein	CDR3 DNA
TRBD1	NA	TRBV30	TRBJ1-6	CAWGLTGVASPLHF	TGTGCCTGGGGATTGACAGGGGTGGCTTCACCCCTCCACTTT
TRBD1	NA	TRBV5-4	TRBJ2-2	CASSLTGDTGELFF	TGTGCCAGCAGCTTGACAGGGGACACCGGGGAGCTGTTTTTT
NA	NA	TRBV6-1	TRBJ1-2	CASSEVRDTYGYTF	TGTGCCAGCAGTGAAGTAAGGGATACGTATGGCTACACCTTC
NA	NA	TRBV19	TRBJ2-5	CASSHGGVYQETQYF	TGTGCCAGTAGTCACGGGGGAGTATACCAAGAGACCCAGTACTTC
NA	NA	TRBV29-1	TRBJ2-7	CSVESDNEQYF	TGCAGCGTCGAATCGGATAACGAGCAGTACTTC
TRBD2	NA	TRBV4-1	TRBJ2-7	CASSQDGLASFSYEQYF	TGCGCCAGCAGCCAAGATGGACTAGCGTCTTTCTCCTACGAGCAGTACTTC
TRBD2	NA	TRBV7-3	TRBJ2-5	CASSPGLAGRKETQYF	TGTGCCAGCAGCCCCGGACTAGCGGGGCGCAAAGAGACCCAGTACTTC
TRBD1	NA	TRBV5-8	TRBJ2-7	CASSLTGDRGQYEQYF	TGTGCCAGCAGCTTGACCGGGGACAGGGGTCAGTACGAGCAGTACTTC
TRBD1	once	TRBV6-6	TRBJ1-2	CASRTGGYYGYTF	TGTGCCAGCAGGACAGGGGGCTACTATGGCTACACCTTC
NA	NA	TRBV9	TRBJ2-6	CASSVDGANVLTF	TGTGCCAGCAGCGTAGATGGGGCCAACGTCCTGACTTTC
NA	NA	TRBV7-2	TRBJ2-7	CASSLDSASPSYEQYF	TGTGCCAGCAGCTTAGACTCGGCCTCCCCCTCCTACGAGCAGTACTTC
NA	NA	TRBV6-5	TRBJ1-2	CASSDRGGYTF	TGTGCCAGCAGCGACAGAGGAGGCTACACCTTC
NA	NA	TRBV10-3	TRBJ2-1	CATRPRGEAFDEQFF	TGTGCCACCCGGCCGCGGGGAGAAGCGTTCGATGAGCAGTTCTTC
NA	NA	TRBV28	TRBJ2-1	CASSLYGREQFF	TGTGCCAGCAGTTTATACGGACGAGAGCAGTTCTTC
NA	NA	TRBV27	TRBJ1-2	CASSTRVGRHGYTF	TGTGCCAGCAGTACCCGGGTCGGGAGACATGGCTACACCTTC
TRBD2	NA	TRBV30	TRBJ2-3	CAGRPAGEATDTQYF	TGTGCCGGAAGGCCAGCGGGGGAGGCCACAGATACGCAGTATTTT
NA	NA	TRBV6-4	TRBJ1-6	CASSGETGSPLHF	TGTGCCAGCAGTGGAGAGACGGGTTCACCCCTCCACTTT
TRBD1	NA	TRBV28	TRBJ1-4	CASSSDRVAEKLFF	TGTGCCAGCAGTTCGGACAGGGTCGCGGAAAAACTGTTTTTT
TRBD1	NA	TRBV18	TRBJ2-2	CASSVNRGTGELFF	TGTGCCAGCTCAGTCAACAGGGGGACCGGGGAGCTGTTTTTT
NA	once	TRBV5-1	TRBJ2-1	CASSSDLGEQFF	TGCGCCAGCAGCTCAGACTTAGGGGAGCAGTTCTTC
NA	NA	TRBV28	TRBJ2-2	CASSLRGIGELFF	TGTGCCAGCAGTTTGAGAGGGATCGGGGAGCTGTTTTTT
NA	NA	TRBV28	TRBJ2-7	CASQTSRAYEQYF	TGTGCCAGCCAAACTTCCCGGGCCTACGAGCAGTACTTC
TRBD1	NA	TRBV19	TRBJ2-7	CASSTGQERPYEQYF	TGTGCCAGTAGTACCGGACAGGAGCGACCCTACGAGCAGTACTTC
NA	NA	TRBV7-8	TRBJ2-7	CASSVAVVSSYEQYF	TGTGCCAGCAGCGTAGCCGTCGTTAGCTCCTACGAGCAGTACTTC
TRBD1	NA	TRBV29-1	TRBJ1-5	CSVTGGGGNQPQHF	TGCAGCGTTACAGGGGGAGGGGGCAATCAGCCCCAGCATTTT
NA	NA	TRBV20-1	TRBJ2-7	CSASSSYEQYF	TGCAGTGCTAGCAGCTCCTACGAGCAGTACTTC
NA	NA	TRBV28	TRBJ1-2	CASSPTGNNYGYTF	TGTGCCAGCAGTCCAACAGGGAATAACTATGGCTACACCTTC
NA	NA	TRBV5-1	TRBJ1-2	CASSLVTGYPGYTF	TGCGCCAGCAGCTTGGTTACAGGGTACCCTGGCTACACCTTC
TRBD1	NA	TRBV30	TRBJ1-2	CAQTGTGPAYGYTF	TGTGCCCAAACCGGGACAGGGCCGGCCTATGGCTACACCTTC
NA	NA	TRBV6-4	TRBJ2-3	CASSESFTDTQYF	TGTGCCAGCAGTGAGTCGTTCACAGATACGCAGTATTTT
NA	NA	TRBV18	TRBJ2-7	CASSPPGRVGEQYF	TGTGCCAGCTCACCACCGGGAAGGGTTGGCGAGCAGTACTTC
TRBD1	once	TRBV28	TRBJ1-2	CASSFADRALGYTF	TGTGCCAGCAGTTTTGCCGACAGGGCTCTTGGCTACACCTTC
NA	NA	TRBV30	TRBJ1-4	CAWDSGNEKLFF	TGTGCCTGGGACAGTGGAAATGAAAAACTGTTTTTT
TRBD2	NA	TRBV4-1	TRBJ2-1	CASSQVTSGGTSYNEQFF	TGCGCCAGCAGCCAGGTGACTAGCGGGGGAACCTCTTACAATGAGCAGTTCTTC
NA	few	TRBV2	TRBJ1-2	CASRVRGGNGYTF	TGTGCCAGCAGGGTCCGTGGAGGTAATGGCTACACCTTC
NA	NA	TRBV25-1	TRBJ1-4	CASSLPATNEKLFF	TGTGCCAGCAGTCTCCCAGCAACTAATGAAAAACTGTTTTTT
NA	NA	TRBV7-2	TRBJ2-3	CASSRGLSTDTQYF	TGTGCCAGCAGTCGGGGACTTAGCACAGATACGCAGTATTTT
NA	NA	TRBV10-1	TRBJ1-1	CASSDGTPGRTEAFF	TGCGCCAGCAGTGATGGAACCCCTGGGCGCACTGAAGCTTTCTTT
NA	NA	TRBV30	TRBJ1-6	CAWSSERDLEASYNPPLHF	TGTGCCTGGAGCTCCGAAAGGGATTTAGAGGCGTCCTATAATCCACCCCTCCACTTT
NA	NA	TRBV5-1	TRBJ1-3	CASSLSPDGNTIYF	TGCGCCAGCAGCTTGTCCCCAGATGGAAACACCATATATTTT
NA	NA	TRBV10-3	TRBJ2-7	CAISGTRGDEQYF	TGTGCCATCAGTGGGACCAGGGGGGACGAGCAGTACTTC
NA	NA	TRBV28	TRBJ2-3	CASSLRENTQYF	TGTGCCAGCAGTTTAAGGGAGAATACGCAGTATTTT
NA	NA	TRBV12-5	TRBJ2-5	CASGLVYREETQYF	TGTGCTAGTGGTTTGGTATACAGGGAAGAGACCCAGTACTTC
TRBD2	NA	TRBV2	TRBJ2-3	CASSVSLAGVSDTQYF	TGTGCCAGCAGTGTCAGCCTAGCGGGAGTGTCAGATACGCAGTATTTT
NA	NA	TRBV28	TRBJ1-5	CASSPIDRNQPQHF	TGTGCCAGCAGCCCAATCGACAGGAATCAGCCCCAGCATTTT
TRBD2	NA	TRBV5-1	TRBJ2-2	CASSGGTSYFPGELFF	TGCGCCAGCAGCGGTGGGACTAGCTATTTCCCCGGGGAGCTGTTTTTT
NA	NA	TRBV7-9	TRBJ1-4	CASSLSGVGNEKLFF	TGTGCCAGCAGCTTATCCGGGGTGGGGAATGAAAAACTGTTTTTT